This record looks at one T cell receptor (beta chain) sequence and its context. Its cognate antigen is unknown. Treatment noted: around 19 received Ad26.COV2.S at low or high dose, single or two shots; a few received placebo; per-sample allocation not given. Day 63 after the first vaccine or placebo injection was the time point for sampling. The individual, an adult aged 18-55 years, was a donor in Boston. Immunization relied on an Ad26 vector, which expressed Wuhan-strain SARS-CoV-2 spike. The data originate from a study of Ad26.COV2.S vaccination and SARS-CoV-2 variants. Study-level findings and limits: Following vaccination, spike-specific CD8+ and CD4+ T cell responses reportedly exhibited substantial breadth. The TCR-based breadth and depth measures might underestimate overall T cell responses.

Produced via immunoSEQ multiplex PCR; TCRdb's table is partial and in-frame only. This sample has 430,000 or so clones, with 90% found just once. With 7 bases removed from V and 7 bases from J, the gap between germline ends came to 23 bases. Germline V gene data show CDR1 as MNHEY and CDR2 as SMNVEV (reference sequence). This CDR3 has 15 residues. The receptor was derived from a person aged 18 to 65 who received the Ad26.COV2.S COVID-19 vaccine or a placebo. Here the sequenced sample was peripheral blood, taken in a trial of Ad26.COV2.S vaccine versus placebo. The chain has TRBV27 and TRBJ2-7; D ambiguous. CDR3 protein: CASTILPRRLVEQYF. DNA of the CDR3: TGTGCCAGCACCATACTCCCCAGGCGGTTAGTTGAGCAGTACTTC.